This TCR beta chain is from a study of blood T cell repertoires in COVID-19. About the study: Spain, Italy and the United States supplied samples that represented acute and convalescent COVID-19.

V trimming: 5 bases; J trimming: 10 bases; junction bases outside the gene matches: 10. CDR1 is MNHEY, CDR2 SMNVEV, per germline (reference sequence). This CDR3 region has 13 residues. In the authors' workflow: Nucleated cell counts were estimated from reference gene primer amplification. Sequenced by immunoSEQ multiplex PCR; TCRdb stores in-frame clones only, minus some. The DNA gave D and trimming, while V, J and clone size come from that table. The sample holds 90,000 or so clones, more than 70% seen once. The chain links TRBV27 to TRBJ1-1, with TRBD1 identical over 7 bases. The receptor was isolated from a human donor in a cohort sampled during active COVID-19. Sequencing was performed on peripheral blood. The CDR3 loop is CASSPRGQLPAFF. In nucleotides, the CDR3 is TGTGCCAGCAGTCCCCGGGGACAGCTACCAGCTTTCTTT.